This note documents a single T cell receptor beta chain sequence. Antigen: not known. The data originate from a study of OX40 agonist ivuxolimab in advanced cancers. Overall study context: Having had anti-PD-1, anti-PD-L1 or anti-CTLA-4 therapy before was allowed, and around 44% had some.

Some clones are missing from TCRdb's copy, which holds only in-frame ones; the method was immunoSEQ multiplex PCR. The sample lists about 80,000 clones, around 92% seen once, with roughly 9% in the top ten. Study outcomes and limitations: Averaged across samples, CD8+ T cells carried more expanded clones than CD4+ did. Low normalized clonal expansion also occurred in some nonresponding patients.

The input for sequencing was CD4+ or CD8+ T cells sorted from blood, taken in a trial of the OX40 agonist ivuxolimab. This TCR was recovered from an adult with an advanced solid tumor such as melanoma, head and neck, liver or kidney cancer.

CDR3 protein: CASSPDLVWGEGNTEAFF. Here the CDR3 DNA reads TGTGCCAGCAGCCCCGATTTGGTTTGGGGAGAGGGGAACACTGAAGCTTTCTTT. The genes are TRBV9 and TRBJ1-1; no clear D. This CDR3 contains 18 residues. The germline V and J ends were trimmed by 4 bases and 1 base, with 23 bases remaining between them. Germline CDR1 reads SGDLS; CDR2 reads YYNGEE.